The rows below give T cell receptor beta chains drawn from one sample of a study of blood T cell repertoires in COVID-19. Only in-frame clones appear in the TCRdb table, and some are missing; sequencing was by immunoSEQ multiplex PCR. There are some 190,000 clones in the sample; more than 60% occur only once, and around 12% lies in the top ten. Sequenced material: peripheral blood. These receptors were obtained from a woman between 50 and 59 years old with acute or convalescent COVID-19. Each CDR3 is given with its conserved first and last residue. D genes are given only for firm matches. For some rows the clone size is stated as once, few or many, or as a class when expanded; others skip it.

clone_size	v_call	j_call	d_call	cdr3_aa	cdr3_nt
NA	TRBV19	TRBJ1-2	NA	CASSVAPGYGYTF	TGTGCCAGTAGTGTTGCCCCAGGCTATGGCTACACCTTC
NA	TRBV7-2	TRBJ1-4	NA	CASSWTVGEKLFF	TGTGCCAGCAGCTGGACAGTGGGAGAAAAACTGTTTTTT
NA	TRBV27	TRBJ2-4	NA	CASTPTGAKNIQYF	TGTGCCAGCACCCCGACGGGAGCCAAAAACATTCAGTACTTC
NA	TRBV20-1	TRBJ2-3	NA	CSASKGLVTDTQYF	TGCAGTGCTAGTAAGGGACTGGTCACAGATACGCAGTATTTT
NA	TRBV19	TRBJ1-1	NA	CASSIGSMNTEAFF	TGTGCCAGTAGTATAGGTAGCATGAACACTGAAGCTTTCTTT
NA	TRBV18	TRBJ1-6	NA	CASSPTTGSGISPLHF	TGTGCCAGCTCACCCACGACAGGATCTGGGATTTCACCCCTCCACTTT
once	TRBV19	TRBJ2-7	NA	CASSSRYEQYF	TGTGCCAGTAGTTCGCGGTACGAGCAGTACTTC
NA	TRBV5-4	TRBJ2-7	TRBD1	CASSLGQGASPYEQYF	TGTGCCAGCAGCTTGGGACAGGGGGCAAGTCCCTACGAGCAGTACTTC
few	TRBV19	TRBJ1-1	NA	CASGDGWRAFF	TGTGCCAGTGGTGACGGCTGGCGGGCTTTCTTT
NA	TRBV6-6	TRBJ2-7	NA	CASSYRTGDYEQYF	TGTGCCAGCAGTTACCGGACGGGGGATTACGAGCAGTACTTC
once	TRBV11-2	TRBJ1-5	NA	CASSLGGYSNQPQHF	TGTGCCAGCAGCTTAGGCGGTTATAGCAATCAGCCCCAGCATTTT
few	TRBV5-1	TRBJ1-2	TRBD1	CASSFTGEYGYTF	TGCGCCAGCAGCTTCACAGGGGAGTATGGCTACACCTTC
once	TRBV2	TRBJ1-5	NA	CASKVNTGQPQHF	TGTGCCAGCAAAGTGAACACAGGTCAGCCCCAGCATTTT
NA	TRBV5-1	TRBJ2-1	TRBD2	CASSWGTSLNEQFF	TGCGCCAGCAGCTGGGGGACTAGCTTGAATGAGCAGTTCTTC
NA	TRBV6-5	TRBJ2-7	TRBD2	CASSYHLAGEYEQYF	TGTGCCAGCAGTTACCACTTAGCGGGGGAGTACGAGCAGTACTTC
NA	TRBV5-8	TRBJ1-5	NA	CASSLGWQLNQPQHF	TGTGCCAGCAGCTTGGGTTGGCAGTTGAATCAGCCCCAGCATTTT
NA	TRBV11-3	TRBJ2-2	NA	CASSSARLSSGELFF	TGTGCCAGCAGCTCGGCTAGACTATCCTCCGGGGAGCTGTTTTTT
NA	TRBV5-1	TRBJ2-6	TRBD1	CASSLAGRQGAGANVLTF	TGCGCCAGCAGCTTGGCTGGGAGACAGGGGGCTGGGGCCAACGTCCTGACTTTC
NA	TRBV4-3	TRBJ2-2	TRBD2	CASSQDVAGVGTGELFF	TGCGCCAGCAGCCAAGATGTAGCGGGAGTAGGCACCGGGGAGCTGTTTTTT
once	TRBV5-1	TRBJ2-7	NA	CASSLSRVPREQYF	TGCGCCAGCAGCTTGTCGCGGGTCCCTAGGGAGCAGTACTTC
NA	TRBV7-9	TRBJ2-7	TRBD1	CASSPPLGQGAYEQYF	TGTGCCAGCAGCCCCCCCCTCGGACAGGGCGCCTACGAGCAGTACTTC
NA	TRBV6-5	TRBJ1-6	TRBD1	CASTRGGQGHSPLHF	TGTGCCAGCACCCGGGGGGGACAGGGTCATTCACCCCTCCACTTT
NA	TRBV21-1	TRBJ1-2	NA	CASSKPRGVYGYTF	TGTGCCAGCAGCAAACCCAGGGGGGTTTATGGCTACACCTTC
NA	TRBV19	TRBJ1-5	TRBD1	CASSARTGGAQPQHF	TGTGCCAGTAGTGCCCGGACAGGGGGCGCTCAGCCCCAGCATTTT
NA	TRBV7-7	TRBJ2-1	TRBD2	CASSPTRASGRAHEQFF	TGTGCCAGCAGCCCAACCAGGGCCAGCGGGAGGGCCCATGAGCAGTTCTTC
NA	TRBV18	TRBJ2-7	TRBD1	CASSPAGDRVNEQYF	TGTGCCAGCTCACCGGCCGGGGACAGGGTTAACGAGCAGTACTTC
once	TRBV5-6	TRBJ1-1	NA	CASSLEKEMNTEAFF	TGTGCCAGCAGCTTGGAAAAGGAGATGAACACTGAAGCTTTCTTT
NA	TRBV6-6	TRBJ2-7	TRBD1	CASSHGQGPSYEQYF	TGTGCCAGCAGCCACGGACAGGGTCCCTCCTACGAGCAGTACTTC
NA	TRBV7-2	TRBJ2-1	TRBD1	CASSLPTVGTGLNEQFF	TGTGCCAGCAGCTTACCCACGGTTGGGACAGGGCTGAATGAGCAGTTCTTC
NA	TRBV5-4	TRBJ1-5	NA	CASSLDGHNQPQHF	TGTGCCAGCAGCTTGGACGGACACAATCAGCCCCAGCATTTT
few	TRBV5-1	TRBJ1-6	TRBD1	CASRAGTGISPLHF	TGCGCCAGCAGGGCCGGGACAGGGATTTCACCCCTCCACTTT
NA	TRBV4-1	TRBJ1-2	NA	CASSHLMGGNYGYTF	TGCGCCAGCAGCCACCTGATGGGGGGGAACTATGGCTACACCTTC
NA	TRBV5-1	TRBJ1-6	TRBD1	CASSKGANSPLHF	TGCGCCAGCAGCAAGGGGGCGAATTCACCCCTCCACTTT
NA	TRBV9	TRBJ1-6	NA	CASSAFQTRAPLHF	TGTGCCAGCAGCGCGTTCCAAACTAGGGCACCCCTCCACTTT
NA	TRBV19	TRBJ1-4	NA	CASSIVLTTNEKLFF	TGTGCCAGTAGTATCGTCCTTACAACTAATGAAAAACTGTTTTTT
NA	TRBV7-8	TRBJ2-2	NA	CASSPGGSSGELFF	TGTGCCAGCAGCCCAGGGGGGTCAAGCGGGGAGCTGTTTTTT
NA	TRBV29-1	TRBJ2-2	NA	CSVESNFGELFF	TGCAGCGTTGAATCTAATTTCGGGGAGCTGTTTTTT
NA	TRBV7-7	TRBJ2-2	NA	CASSDTLAANTGELFF	TGTGCTAGCAGCGATACACTAGCAGCGAACACCGGGGAGCTGTTTTTT
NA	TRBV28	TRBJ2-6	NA	CASSLAAGANVLTF	TGTGCCAGCAGTTTGGCGGCTGGGGCCAACGTCCTGACTTTC
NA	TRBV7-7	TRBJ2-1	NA	CASSLAGAPLGEQFF	TGTGCTAGCAGCTTAGCAGGGGCCCCCCTTGGTGAGCAGTTCTTC
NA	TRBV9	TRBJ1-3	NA	CASSESPQGSGNTIYF	TGTGCCAGCAGCGAGTCCCCACAGGGATCTGGAAACACCATATATTTT
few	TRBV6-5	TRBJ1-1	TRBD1	CASSYSFNRGYTEAFF	TGTGCCAGCAGTTACTCGTTCAACAGGGGATACACTGAAGCTTTCTTT
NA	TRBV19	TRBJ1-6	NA	CASSIRTAWGNSPLHF	TGTGCCAGTAGTATCAGGACAGCCTGGGGGAATTCACCCCTCCACTTT